The sequence of this T cell receptor beta chain was determined in a study of T-cell memory formation after mild COVID-19. The germline CDR1 and CDR2 sequences are GTSNPN and SVGIG (reference sequence). V lost 0 bases and J 3 bases, leaving 9 bases between the germline ends. The CDR3 has 14 amino acids. TCRdb independently ran MiXCR on the 5' RACE reads; one entry per CDR3 protein. Of approximately 490,000 distinct CDR3 sequences listed, just over 20% are singletons. The clonotype was recovered from an adult woman who had mild COVID-19 (a few samples of this study predate the infection). Cell type and time point are not known. The sample taken for sequencing was PBMCs or a T cell subset sorted from them (not recorded which). The rearrangement joins TRBV30 to TRBJ2-1; tentative D call: TRBD1 (5 bases). CDR3 sequence reads: CAWSVGALYNEQFF. The CDR3 DNA sequence: TGTGCCTGGAGTGTAGGGGCCCTCTACAATGAGCAGTTCTTC.